These 21 T cell receptor beta chains were sequenced from one sample in a study of PD-L1 blockade in urothelial cancer (dated by TCRdb to the late 2010s). The library was generated by the immunoSEQ multiplex PCR assay. The immuneACCESS repertoire file appears here via TCRdb, limited to in-frame rearrangements. These files lack a portion of the clones; in checked studies, under half of the deficit traces to unresolved V genes, and the cause of the others is not known. This sample gives 41,000 or so clones in total; 70% to 90% of them show up just once. The ten largest make up about 2.5% of the sample. The time point tag for this specimen amounts to: peripheral blood 6 weeks after treatment start. Specimen: PBMCs, collected around atezolizumab (anti-PD-L1) treatment. The receptor source for this set is a man in his sixties or seventies with urothelial cancer.

Here the CDR3 DNA reads TGTGCCAGCAGTATCGACAGGGTTAGAGAGGGACAGTCTTTCTTT. Protein product: CASSIDRVREGQSFF. V is TRBV5-4 and J is TRBJ1-1; 7 bases match TRBD1. With V trimmed by 5 bases and J by 12 bases, 19 bases remained unmatched. This CDR3 spans 15 amino acids. Germline CDR1 and CDR2: SGHNT and YYREEE (reference sequence). Full variable domain (outside the CDR3, taken from reference TRBV5-4 and TRBJ1-1): ETGVTQSPTHLIKTRGQQVTLRCSSQSGHNTVSWYQQALGQGPQFIFQYYREEENGRGNFPPRFSGLQFPNYSSELNVNALELDDSALYLCASSIDRVREGQSFFGQGTRLTVV.

The chain links TRBV7-9 to TRBJ2-7; 12 bases agree with TRBD1. Germline CDR1 reads SEHNR; CDR2 reads FQNEAQ (reference sequence). V shed 5 bases, J shed 5 bases, and the junction held 4 bases outside the gene matches. The CDR3 is made up of 14 amino acids. CDR3 sequence reads: CASSPGTGGDEQYF. The CDR3 coding sequence is TGTGCCAGCAGCCCGGGGACAGGGGGCGACGAGCAGTACTTC.

CDR3 sequence: CASSWGQGDTEAFF. DNA for the CDR3: TGCGCCAGCAGCTGGGGCCAGGGGGACACTGAAGCTTTCTTT. The rearrangement uses TRBV5-1 and TRBJ1-1; 7 bases map to TRBD1. V lost 3 bases to trimming and J lost 3 bases; unmatched junction nucleotides: 5. The CDR3 consists of 14 residues. Germline values: CDR1 SGHRS, CDR2 YFSETQ.

The chain combines TRBV15 with TRBJ2-3; 10 nucleotides match TRBD1. The CDR3 extends over 16 amino acids. CDR1 LNHNV and CDR2 YYDKDF come from the germline V gene (reference sequence). Trimming cost V 0 bases and J 3 bases; bases outside gene matches: 3. The DNA for the CDR3 is TGTGCCACCAGCAGAGATCGGGGACAGGGGACAGATACGCAGTATTTT. Its translation is CATSRDRGQGTDTQYF.

V and J are TRBV9 and TRBJ1-5, with 11 bases identical to TRBD1. This CDR3 has 14 amino acids. Germline V CDR1 and CDR2: SGDLS, YYNGEE. V shed 4 bases and J 7 bases; nucleotides not matched to a gene: 4. The CDR3 DNA reads as TGTGCCAGCAGCCCGGGACAGGGGGAGCAGCCCCAGCATTTT. The encoded protein is CASSPGQGEQPQHF.

This clone has only one observation. The rearrangement links TRBV19 to TRBJ1-2, with a weak D call TRBD1 (5 bases). The CDR3 is 15 amino acids. Germline CDR1 reads LNHDA; CDR2 reads SQIVND (reference sequence). V lost 3 bases and J lost 2, with 13 bases in between. The CDR3 region is CASSMGPQDNYGYTF. For the CDR3, the DNA is TGTGCCAGTAGTATGGGGCCCCAGGACAACTATGGCTACACCTTC.

This clone appeared a single time. Written as DNA, the CDR3 is TGTGCCAGCAGCCTCGGACTAGCGGGAGTAAGGGAGCAGTTCTTC. The encoded protein is CASSLGLAGVREQFF. The V gene is TRBV7-2, the J gene TRBJ2-1, with 13 nucleotides matching TRBD2. Trimming at V came to 5 bases and at J to 10 bases, leaving 8 bases not matched to a gene. Germline CDR1 SGHTA, CDR2 FQGNSA. This CDR3 is built from 15 residues.

The chain has TRBV2 and TRBJ1-5; no clear D gene. The CDR3 is 14 amino acids. Germline lookup yields CDR1 SNHLY and CDR2 FYNNEI. With 6 bases removed from V and 4 bases from J, the gap between germline ends came to 13 bases. The CDR3: CASRGGFGNQPQHF. The CDR3 nucleotides read TGTGCCAGCAGAGGAGGGTTCGGGAATCAGCCCCAGCATTTT.

This chain links TRBV2 with TRBJ2-7, with TRBD2 as a possible D gene (6 bases). The CDR3 is made up of 14 amino acids. Germline CDR1 SNHLY, CDR2 FYNNEI. Trimming shortened V by 6 bases and J by 7 bases, and 19 bases separated the two germline ends. In DNA, the CDR3 is TGTGCCAGCAGCGCCGGGACTTATGTCGGTGAGCAGTACTTC. It translates to CASSAGTYVGEQYF.

The chain uses TRBV11-2 and TRBJ2-2, with D unresolved. The CDR3 consists of 15 residues. Deletions cut 1 base from V and 1 base from J, with 7 bases between. Per the germline V gene, CDR1 is SGHAT and CDR2 is FQNNGV. CDR3 sequence reads: CASSLVSVNTGELFF. The CDR3 bases are TGTGCCAGCAGCTTAGTATCCGTGAACACCGGGGAGCTGTTTTTT.

The chain joins TRBV6-4 to TRBJ2-1, with 8 positions matching TRBD2. J gave up 5 bases and V 6 bases, and 3 bases lay outside the gene matches. Germline V CDR1 and CDR2: MRHNA, SNTAGT. CDR3 size: 13 residues. CDR3 in amino acids: CASSVGRDNEQFF. The CDR3 DNA sequence: TGTGCCAGCAGCGTCGGGAGGGACAATGAGCAGTTCTTC.

The chain combines TRBV2 with TRBJ1-5; maybe TRBD1 (6 bases). Trimming cost V 8 bases and J 2 bases, with 10 bases left between them. The CDR3 has 13 amino acids. Germline V gene sequence: CDR1 SNHLY, CDR2 FYNNEI. For the CDR3, the DNA is TGTGCCAGCCAACAGGGCGGCAATCAGCCCCAGCATTTT. Its protein product is CASQQGGNQPQHF.

The chain has TRBV6-1 and TRBJ2-1; tentative D call: TRBD1 (6 bases). The CDR3 consists of 20 residues. Between the trimmed V and J ends, which lost 2 bases and 0 bases, there was a span of 23 bases. CDR1 and CDR2 (germline): MNHNS, SASEGT. CDR3 loop: CASSEILRVLRGSSYNEQFF. The CDR3 DNA follows: TGTGCCAGCAGTGAAATTCTACGGGTCCTAAGGGGGTCCTCCTACAATGAGCAGTTCTTC.

There are a few counts of this clone. The chain combines TRBV18 with TRBJ2-5; unclear D gene. CDR1 is KGHSH, CDR2 LQKENI, per germline. V lost 4 bases, J lost 2 bases, and 5 bases lay in between. This CDR3 is built from 12 residues. The CDR3 DNA reads as TGTGCCAGCTCACTTCAGCAAGAGACCCAGTACTTC. It translates to CASSLQQETQYF.

The rearrangement links TRBV6-1 to TRBJ2-7; 8 positions match TRBD1. The CDR3 has 16 amino acids. Germline assignment: CDR1 MNHNS and CDR2 SASEGT. V lost 1 base and J lost 5; bases outside the gene matches: 10. The CDR3 DNA sequence: TGTGCCAGCAGTGAAGGGGCTGGACAGGGTAACAACGAGCAGTACTTC. This codes for CASSEGAGQGNNEQYF.

The chain has TRBV12-5 and TRBJ2-3; 13 nucleotides line up with TRBD2. This CDR3 contains 16 residues. CDR1 is LGHNT, CDR2 FRNRAP, per germline. J gave up 5 bases and V 3 bases, and 5 bases lay outside the gene matches. The CDR3 region is CASGLRLAGGLDTQYF. The CDR3 region has the DNA TGTGCTAGTGGTTTAAGACTAGCGGGAGGCTTAGATACGCAGTATTTT.

This chain joins TRBV12-5 and TRBJ2-3, with 10 bases that match TRBD1. CDR1 LGHNT and CDR2 FRNRAP come from the germline V gene. J lost 4 bases, V lost 7 bases, and 11 bases had no gene match. The CDR3 extends over 16 amino acids. The CDR3: CASAPTRDRGPDTQYF. The CDR3 nucleotides read TGTGCTAGTGCCCCAACCCGGGACAGGGGCCCAGATACGCAGTATTTT.

CDR3 sequence (DNA): TGTGCCAGTAGTCGGCTAGCGGAATACAATGAGCAGTTCTTC. Translation: CASSRLAEYNEQFF. This chain uses TRBV19 with TRBJ2-1, with 7 bases aligning to TRBD2. V was pared by 5 bases and J by 4 bases, with 5 bases of the junction left unmatched. Germline lookup yields CDR1 LNHDA and CDR2 SQIVND (reference sequence). The length of the CDR3 is 14 residues. The full variable domain, its missing parts supplied by reference TRBV19 and TRBJ2-1, is DGGITQSPKYLFRKEGQNVTLSCEQNLNHDAMYWYRQDPGQGLRLIYYSQIVNDFQKGDIAEGYSVSREKKESFPLTVTSAQKNPTAFYLCASSRLAEYNEQFFGPGTRLTVL.

The CDR3 sequence: CASSRSGQGNGYTF. The CDR3 bases are TGTGCCAGCAGTAGATCGGGACAGGGCAATGGCTACACCTTC. The chain joins TRBV6-5 to TRBJ1-2; 9 nucleotides align to TRBD1. The CDR3 spans 14 residues. Germline loops: CDR1 MNHEY, CDR2 SVGAGI. V lost 5 bases, J lost 6 bases, and 7 bases stayed unmatched.

The table lists this clone with a count of one. J is TRBJ1-2 and V is TRBV7-9; D unresolved. The CDR3 extends over 13 amino acids. Germline V gene sequence: CDR1 SEHNR, CDR2 FQNEAQ (reference sequence). The germline V and J ends were trimmed by 4 bases and 5 bases, with 11 bases remaining between them. In nucleotides, the CDR3 is TGTGCCAGCAGCTCGGGCGCGGGGTATGGCTACACCTTC. Protein sequence: CASSSGAGYGYTF.

The table lists this clone with a few counts. The chain uses TRBV5-1 and TRBJ1-1; no reliable D call. Per germline, CDR1 SGHRS and CDR2 YFSETQ. The CDR3 length is 14 residues. Deletions cut 4 bases from V and 0 bases from J, with 10 bases between. The DNA for the CDR3 is TGCGCCAGCAGCATCGGGTTCATGAACACTGAAGCTTTCTTT. It yields the protein CASSIGFMNTEAFF.